Each of the 25 T cell receptor beta chains below was sequenced from the same sample in a study of blood T cell repertoires in COVID-19. The assay was immunoSEQ multiplex PCR, and TCRdb's table has in-frame clones only and misses some. The table includes under 300,000 clones, approximately 82% detected once. The sample comprised PBMCs or T cells enriched from blood (not recorded which). These TCRs come from a man between 40 and 49 years old who had recovered from COVID-19.

V usage is TRBV20-1 and J usage is TRBJ2-3; TRBD2 matches at 9 bases. Germline assignment: CDR1 DFQATT and CDR2 SNEGSKA (reference sequence). The CDR3 length is 14 residues. V dropped 3 bases and J dropped 2; count of bases not matched to a gene: 3. The CDR3 coding sequence is TGCAGTGCTAGTGCGGGGGGGGCCACAGATACGCAGTATTTT. Amino acid sequence: CSASAGGATDTQYF.

The gene calls are TRBV5-1 and TRBJ2-7; D perhaps matches TRBD2 (5 bases). The CDR3 consists of 14 residues. CDR1 is SGHRS and CDR2 is YFSETQ in the germline V gene. Trimming cost V 4 bases and J 2 bases, with 13 bases left between them. In DNA form, the CDR3 reads TGCGCCAGCAGCCGGGAAGGGTTGACCTACGAGCAGTACTTC. Encoded protein: CASSREGLTYEQYF. The whole variable domain, remainder taken from reference TRBV5-1 and TRBJ2-7, is KAGVTQTPRYLIKTRGQQVTLSCSPISGHRSVSWYQQTPGQGLQFLFEYFSETQRNKGNFPGRFSGRQFSNSRSEMNVSTLELGDSALYLCASSREGLTYEQYFGPGTRLTVT.

This chain connects TRBV7-3 to TRBJ2-5; a weak D match, TRBD1 (5 bases). The CDR3 length is 14 residues. The V end was cut by 5 bases, the J end by 5 bases, with 15 bases between. Germline loops: CDR1 SGHTA, CDR2 FQGTGA. CDR3 DNA sequence: TGTGCCAGCAGCCCCCGGCCAGGGATCGAGACCCAGTACTTC. Amino acids: CASSPRPGIETQYF.

This chain joins TRBV11-2 and TRBJ2-1, with 7 bases identical to TRBD1. V dropped 4 bases and J dropped 8; count of bases not matched to a gene: 5. Germline V gene lookup returns CDR1 SGHAT and CDR2 FQNNGV. The length of the CDR3 is 13 residues. The CDR3 region has the DNA TGTGCCAGCAGCTCCGACAGGGTCCATGAGCAGTTCTTC. It translates to CASSSDRVHEQFF.

This chain connects TRBV9 to TRBJ2-7; a possible D gene is TRBD2 (5 bases). Trimming stripped 3 bases from V and 3 bases from J, with 10 bases between. The length of the CDR3 is 13 residues. Germline CDR1 is SGDLS and CDR2 is YYNGEE. CDR3 nucleotide sequence: TGTGCCAGCAGCGGGACTGGCGGCTACGAGCAGTACTTC. Protein sequence: CASSGTGGYEQYF.

This sequence joins TRBV28 and TRBJ1-5; 8 nucleotides line up with TRBD1. Germline V gene lookup returns CDR1 MDHEN and CDR2 SYDVKM. V was pared by 2 bases and J by 1 base, with 1 base of the junction left unmatched. CDR3 length: 15 amino acids. For the CDR3, the DNA is TGTGCCAGCAGTTTACGACAGGGGAGCAATCAGCCCCAGCATTTT. Its translation is CASSLRQGSNQPQHF.

The CDR3 protein is CASSRDSLNTEAFF. In DNA, the CDR3 is TGTGCCAGCAGTCGGGACAGCCTGAACACTGAAGCTTTCTTT. The chain combines TRBV28 with TRBJ1-1, with 7 positions matching TRBD1. This CDR3 comprises 14 residues. Unmatched junction bases numbered 3, after V lost 5 bases and J lost 0 bases. Germline-derived CDR1 and CDR2 are MDHEN and SYDVKM. Variable domain in full (rest from reference TRBV28 and TRBJ1-1): DVKVTQSSRYLVKRTGEKVFLECVQDMDHENMFWYRQDPGLGLRLIYFSYDVKMKEKGDIPEGYSVSREKKERFSLILESASTNQTSMYLCASSRDSLNTEAFFGQGTRLTVV.

The CDR3 nucleotides read TGTGCCAGCAGCCAAGGGACTAGCGGGGACACAGATACGCAGTATTTT. Its translation: CASSQGTSGDTDTQYF. The chain has TRBV4-2 and TRBJ2-3, with 12 nucleotides matching TRBD2. Unmatched junction bases numbered 1, after V lost 1 base and J lost 2 bases. This CDR3 is built from 16 residues. Germline V CDR1 and CDR2: LGHNA, YNFKEQ.

The gene calls are TRBV11-3 and TRBJ1-6; D is undetermined. Germline values: CDR1 SGHNT, CDR2 YENEEA. CDR3 length equals 13 residues. Trimming removed 1 base at V and 7 bases at J, with 5 bases between. CDR3 sequence reads: CASSLGGNSPLHF. The CDR3 nucleotides are TGTGCCAGCAGCTTAGGCGGGAATTCACCCCTCCACTTT.

The chain combines TRBV2 with TRBJ2-5, with D perhaps matching TRBD1 (6 bases). This CDR3 is 15 amino acids long. From germline, CDR1 is SNHLY and CDR2 FYNNEI. The V end lost 7 bases, the J end lost 7 bases, and 22 bases lay between the germline ends. CDR3 sequence: CASIMDRSFKGTQYF. CDR3 in DNA: TGTGCCAGCATCATGGACAGAAGCTTTAAGGGGACCCAGTACTTC. Complete variable domain (other parts from reference TRBV2 and TRBJ2-5): EPEVTQTPSHQVTQMGQEVILRCVPISNHLYFYWYRQILGQKVEFLVSFYNNEISEKSEIFDDQFSVERPDGSNFTLKIRSTKLEDSAMYFCASIMDRSFKGTQYFGPGTRLLVL.

The V gene is TRBV6-5, the J gene TRBJ2-7; 12 bases are shared with TRBD2. From germline, CDR1 is MNHEY and CDR2 SVGAGI. V gave up 7 bases and J gave up 1 base; unmatched junction bases: 5. The CDR3 totals 15 residues. The CDR3 here is CASTATSGGSYEQYF. CDR3 nucleotides: TGTGCCAGCACCGCGACTAGCGGGGGTTCCTACGAGCAGTACTTC.

This rearrangement joins TRBV6-5 to TRBJ1-6; TRBD1 is a possible D gene (6 bases). The CDR3 has 15 amino acids. In germline, CDR1 is MNHEY, CDR2 SVGAGI. V lost 0 bases, J lost 7 bases, and 10 bases lay in between. The DNA for the CDR3 is TGTGCCAGCAGTTACTCCGACAGGTGGAATTCACCCCTCCACTTT. Encoded protein: CASSYSDRWNSPLHF.

On this clone itself: This same CDR3 is encoded by further DNA sequences in the sample. This chain connects TRBV10-3 to TRBJ1-1, with 9 bases lining up with TRBD1. CDR3 length: 13 amino acids. The ends lost 6 bases at V and 3 bases at J; junction bases unmatched: 2. Looked up from germline, CDR1 is ENHRY and CDR2 is SYGVKD. As DNA, the CDR3 is TGTGCCATCAGAGACAGGGGGGACACTGAAGCTTTCTTT. It codes for CAIRDRGDTEAFF.

The chain couples TRBV14 to TRBJ1-1, with 10 bases fitting TRBD1. CDR3 length equals 16 residues. Germline CDR1 reads SGHDN; CDR2 reads FVKESK. Trimming cost V 6 bases and J 5 bases; bases outside gene matches: 12. CDR3 nucleotides: TGTGCCAGCAGTGATACCGGGACAGGGGCGAGTACTGAAGCTTTCTTT. Its translation: CASSDTGTGASTEAFF. Together with reference TRBV14 and TRBJ1-1, the CDR3 gives the full variable domain: EAGVTQFPSHSVIEKGQTVTLRCDPISGHDNLYWYRRVMGKEIKFLLHFVKESKQDESGMPNNRFLAERTGGTYSTLKVQPAELEDSGVYFCASSDTGTGASTEAFFGQGTRLTVV.

This clone came up a few times. The chain is built from TRBV5-1 and TRBJ2-2; TRBD2 might be the D (6 bases). Germline V gene lookup returns CDR1 SGHRS and CDR2 YFSETQ. The CDR3 has 17 residues. V dropped 3 bases and J dropped 3 bases, with 18 bases sitting between them. Here the CDR3 DNA reads TGCGCCAGCAGCTGGGGGTACGGGGACTTCTACACCGGGGAGCTGTTTTTT. Encoded protein: CASSWGYGDFYTGELFF.

The J gene is TRBJ2-7, the V gene TRBV7-9; D is unresolved. The CDR3 loop spans 13 amino acids. The germline V gene has CDR1 SEHNR and CDR2 FQNEAQ (reference sequence). Trimming took off 2 bases at V and 6 bases at J, with 11 bases between the two ends. CDR3 nucleotide sequence: TGTGCCAGCAGCTTATTCGAAGCGTCCGAGCAGTACTTC. It yields the protein CASSLFEASEQYF.

V is TRBV5-1 and J is TRBJ2-2; TRBD2 matches 9 bases. The CDR3 loop spans 16 amino acids. Trimming at V came to 1 base and at J to 2 bases, leaving 3 bases not matched to a gene. From germline, CDR1 is SGHRS and CDR2 YFSETQ. CDR3 protein: CASSLRLAANTGELFF. The CDR3 region has the DNA TGCGCCAGCAGCTTGAGACTAGCGGCCAACACCGGGGAGCTGTTTTTT.

This clone was counted between two and nine times. This rearrangement joins TRBV5-1 to TRBJ1-1, with 9 nucleotides matching TRBD1. J was trimmed by 2 bases and V by 7 bases; bases with no gene match: 6. The CDR3 runs 14 residues. Germline-derived CDR1 and CDR2 are SGHRS and YFSETQ. Written as DNA, the CDR3 is TGCGCCAGCGGGCTGGACAGGGGAAACACTGAAGCTTTCTTT. Translating gives CASGLDRGNTEAFF.

The rearrangement links TRBV7-2 to TRBJ1-4; D is ambiguous. The CDR3 contains 12 residues. Looked up from germline, CDR1 is SGHTA and CDR2 is FQGNSA. V dropped 3 bases and J dropped 8 bases, with 7 bases sitting between them. CDR3 sequence: CASSFLGEKLFF. The DNA of the CDR3 is TGTGCCAGCAGCTTCCTAGGAGAAAAACTGTTTTTT. Complete variable domain (other parts from reference TRBV7-2 and TRBJ1-4): GAGVSQSPSNKVTEKGKDVELRCDPISGHTALYWYRQSLGQGLEFLIYFQGNSAPDKSGLPSDRFSAERTGGSVSTLTIQRTQQEDSAVYLCASSFLGEKLFFGSGTQLSVL.

The J gene is TRBJ1-5, the V gene TRBV24-1; D may be TRBD1 (5 bases). Germline V gene sequence: CDR1 KGHDR, CDR2 SFDVKD. The CDR3 has 15 residues. Between the trimmed V and J ends, which lost 2 bases and 6 bases, there was a span of 13 bases. The CDR3 region is CATSDSRQGIQPQHF. CDR3 in DNA: TGTGCCACCAGTGATTCGAGGCAGGGAATTCAGCCCCAGCATTTT.

The chain combines TRBV7-9 with TRBJ2-1; 8 bases line up with TRBD2. Losses at the gene ends were 7 bases for V and 1 base for J; bases not matched to a gene: 9. Per the germline V gene, CDR1 is SEHNR and CDR2 is FQNEAQ (reference sequence). The CDR3 is 16 residues long. CDR3 bases: TGTGCCAGCATTGTCGGGGGGGGCCGGTCCTACAATGAGCAGTTCTTC. Encoded protein: CASIVGGGRSYNEQFF.

The chain is built from TRBV4-2 and TRBJ1-1; D gene uncertain. Trimming left V 0 bases short and J 1 base short, with 3 bases between. Germline CDR1 LGHNA, CDR2 YNFKEQ. The CDR3 length is 13 residues. This chain's CDR3 is CASSQERNTEAFF. Here the CDR3 DNA reads TGTGCCAGCAGCCAAGAGAGGAACACTGAAGCTTTCTTT.

The gene calls are TRBV30 and TRBJ1-1; 8 bases map to TRBD1. V dropped 6 bases and J dropped 9; count of bases not matched to a gene: 9. This CDR3 has 12 residues. CDR1 and CDR2 from the germline V gene are GTSNPN and SVGIG (reference sequence). The CDR3 loop is CACATGVRQAFF. The CDR3 DNA reads as TGTGCCTGCGCGACAGGGGTCAGACAAGCTTTCTTT.

The chain joins TRBV18 to TRBJ1-3; 7 nucleotides line up with TRBD1. Germline lookup yields CDR1 KGHSH and CDR2 LQKENI. After removal of 6 bases from V and 0 bases from J, the junction contained 5 bases not matched to a gene. The CDR3 consists of 15 residues. The CDR3, as DNA: TGTGCCAGCTCCCGACAGGGCGGCTCTGGAAACACCATATATTTT. Protein sequence: CASSRQGGSGNTIYF.

The chain couples TRBV30 to TRBJ1-6; TRBD1 agrees at 9 bases. V trimming: 7 bases; J trimming: 7 bases; junction bases outside the gene matches: 8. The germline CDR1 and CDR2 sequences are GTSNPN and SVGIG (reference sequence). The CDR3 loop spans 14 amino acids. The CDR3 protein is CAFLSGTGNSPLHF. CDR3 sequence (DNA): TGTGCCTTCTTATCCGGGACAGGGAATTCACCCCTCCACTTT.